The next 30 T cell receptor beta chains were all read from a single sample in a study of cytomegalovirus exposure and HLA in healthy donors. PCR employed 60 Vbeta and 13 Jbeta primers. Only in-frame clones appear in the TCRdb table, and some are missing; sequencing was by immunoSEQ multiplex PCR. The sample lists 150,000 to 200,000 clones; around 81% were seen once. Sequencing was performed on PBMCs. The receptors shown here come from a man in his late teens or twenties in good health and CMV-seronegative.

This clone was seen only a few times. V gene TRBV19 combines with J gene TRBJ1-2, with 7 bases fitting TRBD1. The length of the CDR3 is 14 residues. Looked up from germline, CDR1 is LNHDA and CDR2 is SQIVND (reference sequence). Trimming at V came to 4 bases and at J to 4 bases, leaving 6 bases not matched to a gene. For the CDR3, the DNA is TGTGCCAGTAGTAGAGAGGGGGCCGGCTATGGCTACACCTTC. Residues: CASSREGAGYGYTF.

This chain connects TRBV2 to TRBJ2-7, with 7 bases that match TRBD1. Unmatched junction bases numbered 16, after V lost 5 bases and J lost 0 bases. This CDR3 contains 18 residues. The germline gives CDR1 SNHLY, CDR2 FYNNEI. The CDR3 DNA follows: TGTGCCAGCAGTTCCGACCGAGTGACAGGGCCAAGCTCCTACGAGCAGTACTTC. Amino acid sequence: CASSSDRVTGPSSYEQYF.

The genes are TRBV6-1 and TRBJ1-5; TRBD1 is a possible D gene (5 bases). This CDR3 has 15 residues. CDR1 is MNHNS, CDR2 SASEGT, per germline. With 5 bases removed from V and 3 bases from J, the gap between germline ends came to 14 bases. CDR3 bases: TGTGCCAGCAGTACTCAGGGTGGGGTCAATCAGCCCCAGCATTTT. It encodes CASSTQGGVNQPQHF.

CDR3 amino acids: CASSLDGSVYGYTF. CDR3 DNA sequence: TGTGCCAGCAGCTTGGACGGGAGCGTCTATGGCTACACCTTC. V gene TRBV5-4 combines with J gene TRBJ1-2; no clear D gene. The ends were cut back, 0 bases at V and 4 bases at J, with 10 bases in the middle. This CDR3 has 14 amino acids. CDR1 and CDR2 from the germline V gene are SGHNT and YYREEE (reference sequence).

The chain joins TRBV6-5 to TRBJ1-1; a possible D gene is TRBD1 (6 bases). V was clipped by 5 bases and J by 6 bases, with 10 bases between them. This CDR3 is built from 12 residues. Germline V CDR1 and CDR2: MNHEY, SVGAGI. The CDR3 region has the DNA TGTGCCAGCAGTCGGGGGGCGGCTGAAGCTTTCTTT. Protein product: CASSRGAAEAFF.

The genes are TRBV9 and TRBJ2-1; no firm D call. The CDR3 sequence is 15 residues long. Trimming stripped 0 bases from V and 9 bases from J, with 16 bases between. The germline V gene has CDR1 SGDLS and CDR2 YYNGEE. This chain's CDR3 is CASSVGERAVLEQFF. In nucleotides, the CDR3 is TGTGCCAGCAGCGTAGGCGAGCGCGCCGTCCTTGAGCAGTTCTTC.

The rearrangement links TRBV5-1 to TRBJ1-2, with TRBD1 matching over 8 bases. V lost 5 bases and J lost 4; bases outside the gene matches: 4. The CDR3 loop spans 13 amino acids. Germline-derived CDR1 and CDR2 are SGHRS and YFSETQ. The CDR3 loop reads CASSPTGVYGYTF. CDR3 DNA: TGCGCCAGCAGTCCGACAGGGGTCTATGGCTACACCTTC.

The CDR3 spells CASSPNSGTGGLNEQFF. CDR3 nucleotide sequence: TGTGCCAGCTCACCGAATTCCGGGACAGGGGGTCTCAATGAGCAGTTCTTC. The chain is built from TRBV18 and TRBJ2-1; 11 bases are shared with TRBD1. The CDR3 consists of 17 residues. V shed 3 bases and J 6 bases; nucleotides not matched to a gene: 10. CDR1 is KGHSH, CDR2 LQKENI, per germline. Full variable domain (outside the CDR3, taken from reference TRBV18 and TRBJ2-1): NAGVMQNPRHLVRRRGQEARLRCSPMKGHSHVYWYRQLPEEGLKFMVYLQKENIIDESGMPKERFSAEFPKEGPSILRIQQVVRGDSAAYFCASSPNSGTGGLNEQFFGPGTRLTVL.

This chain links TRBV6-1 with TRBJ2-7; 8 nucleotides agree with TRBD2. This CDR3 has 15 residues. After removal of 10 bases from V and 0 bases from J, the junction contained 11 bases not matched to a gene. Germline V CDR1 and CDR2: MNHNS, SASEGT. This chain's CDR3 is CATGAGAVTSYEQYF. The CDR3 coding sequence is TGTGCCACCGGAGCGGGGGCCGTGACCTCCTACGAGCAGTACTTC.

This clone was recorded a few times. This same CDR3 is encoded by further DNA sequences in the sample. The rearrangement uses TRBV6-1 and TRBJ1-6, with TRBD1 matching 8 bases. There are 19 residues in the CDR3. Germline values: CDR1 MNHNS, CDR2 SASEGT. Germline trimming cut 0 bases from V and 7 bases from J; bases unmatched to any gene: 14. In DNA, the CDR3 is TGTGCCAGCAGTGAAGCGGGAAACAGGGGGTGGAGGGGAAATTCACCCCTCCACTTT. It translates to CASSEAGNRGWRGNSPLHF.

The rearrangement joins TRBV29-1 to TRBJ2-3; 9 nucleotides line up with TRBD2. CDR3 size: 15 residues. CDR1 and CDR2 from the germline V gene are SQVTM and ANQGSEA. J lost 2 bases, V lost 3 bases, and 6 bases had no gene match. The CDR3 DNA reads TGCAGCGTTGATCGGCGGGAGGGGGCCACAGATACGCAGTATTTT. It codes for CSVDRREGATDTQYF.

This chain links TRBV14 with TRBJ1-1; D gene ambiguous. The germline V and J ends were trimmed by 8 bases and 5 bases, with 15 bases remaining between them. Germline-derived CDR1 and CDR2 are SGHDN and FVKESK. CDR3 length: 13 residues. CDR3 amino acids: CASSTTGQTEAFF. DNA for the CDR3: TGTGCCAGCTCCACGACGGGTCAGACTGAAGCTTTCTTT.

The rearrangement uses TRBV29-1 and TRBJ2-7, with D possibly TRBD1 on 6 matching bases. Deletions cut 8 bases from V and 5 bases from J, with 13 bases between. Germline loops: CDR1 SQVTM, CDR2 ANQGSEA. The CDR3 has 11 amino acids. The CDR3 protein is CSITRGHEQYF. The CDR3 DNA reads TGCAGCATAACCAGGGGCCACGAGCAGTACTTC.

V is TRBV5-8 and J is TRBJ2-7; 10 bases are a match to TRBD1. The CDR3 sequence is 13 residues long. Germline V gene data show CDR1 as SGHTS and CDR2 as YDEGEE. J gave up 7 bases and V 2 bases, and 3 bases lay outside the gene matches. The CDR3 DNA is TGTGCCAGCAGCTTCGACAGGGGGCGGGAGCAGTACTTC. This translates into CASSFDRGREQYF. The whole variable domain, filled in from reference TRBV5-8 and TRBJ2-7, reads EAGVTQSPTHLIKTRGQQATLRCSPISGHTSVYWYQQALGLGLQFLLWYDEGEERNRGNFPPRFSGRQFPNYSSELNVNALELEDSALYLCASSFDRGREQYFGPGTRLTVT.

The chain's CDR3 is CASSITRGGRTDTQYF. The DNA for the CDR3 is TGTGCCAGTAGTATCACGCGGGGGGGCAGGACAGATACGCAGTATTTT. This chain joins TRBV19 and TRBJ2-3, with 9 bases that match TRBD2. Germline lookup yields CDR1 LNHDA and CDR2 SQIVND (reference sequence). J was trimmed by 3 bases and V by 3 bases; bases with no gene match: 7. The CDR3 contains 16 residues.

Written as DNA, the CDR3 is TGTGCCTGGAACTGGGACAGGGGGTCCTACGAGCAGTACTTC. Amino acids: CAWNWDRGSYEQYF. The chain joins TRBV30 to TRBJ2-7; 11 nucleotides align to TRBD1. The junction had 3 bases not matched to a gene; V was cut back by 4 bases and J by 1 base. This CDR3 comprises 14 residues. From germline, CDR1 is GTSNPN and CDR2 SVGIG (reference sequence).

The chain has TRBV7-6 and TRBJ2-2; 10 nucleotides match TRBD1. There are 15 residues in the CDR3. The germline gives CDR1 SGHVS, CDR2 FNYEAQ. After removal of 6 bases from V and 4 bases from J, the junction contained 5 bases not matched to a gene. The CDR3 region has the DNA TGTGCCAGCAGACCGGGGACAGGGGCCACCGGGGAGCTGTTTTTT. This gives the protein CASRPGTGATGELFF. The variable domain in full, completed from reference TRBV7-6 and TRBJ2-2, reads GAGVSQSPRYKVTKRGQDVALRCDPISGHVSLYWYRQALGQGPEFLTYFNYEAQQDKSGLPNDRFSAERPEGSISTLTIQRTEQRDSAMYRCASRPGTGATGELFFGEGSRLTVL.

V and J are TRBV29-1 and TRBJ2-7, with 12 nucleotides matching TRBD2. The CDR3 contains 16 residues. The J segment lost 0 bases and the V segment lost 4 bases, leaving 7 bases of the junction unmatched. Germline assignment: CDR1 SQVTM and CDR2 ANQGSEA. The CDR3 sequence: CSVASSGRESSYEQYF. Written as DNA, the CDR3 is TGCAGCGTTGCTTCTAGCGGGAGGGAGAGCTCCTACGAGCAGTACTTC.

The CDR3 spells CASSEPGRGMWTQYF. In DNA form, the CDR3 reads TGTGCCAGCAGTGAGCCCGGACGGGGGATGTGGACCCAGTACTTC. The V call is TRBV25-1, the J call TRBJ2-5, with D perhaps TRBD2 (6 bases). CDR1 MGHDK and CDR2 SYGVNS come from the germline V gene. V lost 3 bases to trimming and J lost 7 bases, with 18 bases between them. The CDR3 is made up of 15 amino acids.

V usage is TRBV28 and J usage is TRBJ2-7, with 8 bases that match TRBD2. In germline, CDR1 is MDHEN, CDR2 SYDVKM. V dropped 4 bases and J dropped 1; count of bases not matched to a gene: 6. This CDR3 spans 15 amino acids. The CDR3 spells CASSSLREVSYEQYF. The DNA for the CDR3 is TGTGCCAGCAGTTCTCTGCGGGAGGTATCCTACGAGCAGTACTTC. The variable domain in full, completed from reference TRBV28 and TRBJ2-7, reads DVKVTQSSRYLVKRTGEKVFLECVQDMDHENMFWYRQDPGLGLRLIYFSYDVKMKEKGDIPEGYSVSREKKERFSLILESASTNQTSMYLCASSSLREVSYEQYFGPGTRLTVT.

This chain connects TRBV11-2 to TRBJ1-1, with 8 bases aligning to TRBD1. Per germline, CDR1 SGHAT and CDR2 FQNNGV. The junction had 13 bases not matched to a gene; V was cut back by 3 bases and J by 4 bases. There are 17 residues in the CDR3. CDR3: CASSFGQGRELSTEAFF. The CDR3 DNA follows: TGTGCCAGCAGCTTCGGACAGGGCCGGGAATTGAGCACTGAAGCTTTCTTT.

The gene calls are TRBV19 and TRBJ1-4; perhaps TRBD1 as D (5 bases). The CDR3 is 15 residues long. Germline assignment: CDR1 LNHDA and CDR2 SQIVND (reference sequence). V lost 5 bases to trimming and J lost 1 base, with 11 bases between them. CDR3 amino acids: CASSPGGGTNEKLFF. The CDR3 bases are TGTGCCAGTAGTCCCGGGGGGGGAACTAATGAAAAACTGTTTTTT.

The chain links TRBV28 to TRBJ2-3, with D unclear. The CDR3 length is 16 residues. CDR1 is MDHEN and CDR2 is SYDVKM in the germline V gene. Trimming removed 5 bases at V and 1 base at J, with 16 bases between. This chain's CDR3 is CASSEPDRRGTDTQYF. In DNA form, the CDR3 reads TGTGCCAGCAGTGAACCGGATCGGAGAGGCACAGATACGCAGTATTTT.

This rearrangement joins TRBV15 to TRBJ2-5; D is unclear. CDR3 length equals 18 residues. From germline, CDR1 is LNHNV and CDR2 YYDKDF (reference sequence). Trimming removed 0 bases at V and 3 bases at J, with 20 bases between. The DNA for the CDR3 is TGTGCCACCAGCAGAGATACAAGTCTGCAACATCCGAAAGAGACCCAGTACTTC. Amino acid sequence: CATSRDTSLQHPKETQYF.

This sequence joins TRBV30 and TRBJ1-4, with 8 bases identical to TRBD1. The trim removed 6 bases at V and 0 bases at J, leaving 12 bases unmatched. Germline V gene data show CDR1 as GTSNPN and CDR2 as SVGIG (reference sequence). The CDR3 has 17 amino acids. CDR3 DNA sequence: TGTGCCTGTAAAGTAGGGACAGGAGATGCAACTAATGAAAAACTGTTTTTT. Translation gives CACKVGTGDATNEKLFF.

The CDR3 region has the DNA TGTGCCAGCAGCCCTCGAGGACAGTTTGTCGAGACCCAGTACTTC. Protein product: CASSPRGQFVETQYF. The rearrangement links TRBV9 to TRBJ2-5, with D perhaps matching TRBD1 (6 bases). Trimming took off 4 bases at V and 5 bases at J, with 18 bases between the two ends. The length of the CDR3 is 15 residues. Germline V lookup: CDR1 SGDLS, CDR2 YYNGEE.

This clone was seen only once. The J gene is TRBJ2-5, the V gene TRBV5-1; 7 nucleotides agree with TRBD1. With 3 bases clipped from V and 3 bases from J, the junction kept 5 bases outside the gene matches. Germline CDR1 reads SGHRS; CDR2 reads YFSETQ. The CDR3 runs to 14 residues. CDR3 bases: TGCGCCAGCAGCTCCCGGACAGGAAAAGAGACCCAGTACTTC. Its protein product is CASSSRTGKETQYF.

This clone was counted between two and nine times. CDR3 sequence: CASSVEGVSGGLYGYTF. In nucleotides, the CDR3 is TGTGCCAGCAGCGTAGAGGGAGTCAGTGGGGGACTCTATGGCTACACCTTC. The chain combines TRBV9 with TRBJ1-2, with D perhaps matching TRBD1 (5 bases). The CDR3 runs 17 residues. Germline V gives CDR1 SGDLS, CDR2 YYNGEE. The germline V and J ends were trimmed by 0 bases and 4 bases, with 19 bases remaining between them.

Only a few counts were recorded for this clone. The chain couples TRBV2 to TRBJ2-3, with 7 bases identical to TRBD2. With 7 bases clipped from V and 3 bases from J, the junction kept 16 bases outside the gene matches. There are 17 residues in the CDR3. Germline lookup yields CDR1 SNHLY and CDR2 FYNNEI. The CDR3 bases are TGTGCCAGCACCATCGCGTTGGGGGGGGGATCGACAGATACGCAGTATTTT. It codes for CASTIALGGGSTDTQYF.

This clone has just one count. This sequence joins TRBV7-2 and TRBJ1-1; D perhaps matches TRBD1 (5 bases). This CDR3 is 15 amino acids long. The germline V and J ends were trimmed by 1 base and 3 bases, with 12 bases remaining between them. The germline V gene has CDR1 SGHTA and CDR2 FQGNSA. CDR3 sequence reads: CASSLEGLGDTEAFF. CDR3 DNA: TGTGCCAGCAGCTTAGAGGGGCTTGGTGACACTGAAGCTTTCTTT.